The sample holds a few counts of the clone carrying this T cell receptor beta chain. The antigen is undetermined. Each CDR3 protein is one row after TCRdb ran MiXCR on the 5' RACE reads. In the table there are 90,000 to 120,000 distinct CDR3 sequences, over 15% of which are singletons. This sample is drawn from a study of T-cell memory formation after mild COVID-19. Points from the study as a whole: Balance between CD4 and CD8 was seen in clones contracting day 15 to 85, and a CD4+ lean was seen in later expanders.

The clonotype was recovered from a man aged 18 to 30 who had mild COVID-19 (a few samples of this study predate the infection). Cell type and time point are not known. Sequences were obtained from PBMCs or a T cell subset sorted from them (not recorded which).

CDR3 in DNA: TGTGCCAGCAGCTTAGCTCACGATAGCACAGATACGCAGTATTTT. Its translation is CASSLAHDSTDTQYF. The rearrangement joins TRBV7-6 to TRBJ2-3; D uncertain. V was trimmed by 0 bases and J by 0 bases, leaving 7 bases between them. The CDR3 has 15 residues. The germline V gene encodes CDR1 SGHVS and CDR2 FNYEAQ.